This T cell receptor (beta chain) was captured in a study of human T cells and chemical hapten exposure. Study-wide findings and caveats: TCRs above 1 in 1000 frequency did not change with DPC sensitization.

The authors' processing: With a range of about 23,224 to 690,600, the median per sample was 95,638 TCRs. Via MiXCR, TCRdb re-called the 5' RACE reads, giving one row per CDR3 protein. TCRdb's processing, not the authors' own work, is the source of the V and J calls. The sample records 95,000 to 120,000 distinct CDR3 sequences, roughly 19% being singletons. The table lists this clonotype with many counts. Its antigen remains unidentified. The CDR3 is 14 amino acids. CDR1 and CDR2 from the germline V gene are SNHLY and FYNNEI. V gave up 5 bases and J gave up 4 bases; unmatched junction bases: 8. Whole blood, unfractionated, served as the material for total RNA extraction.

This sequence originates from a human donor in good health. The rearrangement joins TRBV2 to TRBJ2-7; 7 nucleotides match TRBD2. The CDR3 DNA follows: TGTGCCAGCAGTTTTGGACTAGTTCGGTACGAGCAGTACTTC. Protein: CASSFGLVRYEQYF. Using reference TRBV2 and TRBJ2-7 for the parts outside the CDR3, the full variable domain is EPEVTQTPSHQVTQMGQEVILRCVPISNHLYFYWYRQILGQKVEFLVSFYNNEISEKSEIFDDQFSVERPDGSNFTLKIRSTKLEDSAMYFCASSFGLVRYEQYFGPGTRLTVT.